This TCR beta chain was captured by sequencing in a study of chemoradiotherapy in HPV16-positive cancers. Study at large: A couple of HPV16-positive patients' cells yielded candidate HPV-specific clones and common motifs. Study outcomes and limitations: During treatment, candidate HPV-specific clones and E7-related motifs expanded in tumor. For HPV16-positive patients, expanding HPV-responsive T cells associated with longer recurrence-free survival.

Between the trimmed V and J ends, which lost 5 bases and 12 bases, there was a span of 14 bases. Germline CDR1 is SGHTA and CDR2 is FQGNSA. The CDR3 runs to 12 residues. Remarks on this clone: Its antigen remains unidentified.

Some clones are missing from TCRdb's copy, which holds only in-frame ones; the method was immunoSEQ multiplex PCR. The table lists around 40,000 clones, around 82% of them singletons. The sample was blood, taken from a patient who underwent chemoradiotherapy. The clonotype originates from a human donor with HPV-associated anogenital cancer. The chain is built from TRBV7-2 and TRBJ2-1; weak D call: TRBD2 (6 bases). In DNA, the CDR3 is TGTGCCAGCAGCAAAGAGGTGGGGGGGCAGTTCTTC. Amino acids: CASSKEVGGQFF.